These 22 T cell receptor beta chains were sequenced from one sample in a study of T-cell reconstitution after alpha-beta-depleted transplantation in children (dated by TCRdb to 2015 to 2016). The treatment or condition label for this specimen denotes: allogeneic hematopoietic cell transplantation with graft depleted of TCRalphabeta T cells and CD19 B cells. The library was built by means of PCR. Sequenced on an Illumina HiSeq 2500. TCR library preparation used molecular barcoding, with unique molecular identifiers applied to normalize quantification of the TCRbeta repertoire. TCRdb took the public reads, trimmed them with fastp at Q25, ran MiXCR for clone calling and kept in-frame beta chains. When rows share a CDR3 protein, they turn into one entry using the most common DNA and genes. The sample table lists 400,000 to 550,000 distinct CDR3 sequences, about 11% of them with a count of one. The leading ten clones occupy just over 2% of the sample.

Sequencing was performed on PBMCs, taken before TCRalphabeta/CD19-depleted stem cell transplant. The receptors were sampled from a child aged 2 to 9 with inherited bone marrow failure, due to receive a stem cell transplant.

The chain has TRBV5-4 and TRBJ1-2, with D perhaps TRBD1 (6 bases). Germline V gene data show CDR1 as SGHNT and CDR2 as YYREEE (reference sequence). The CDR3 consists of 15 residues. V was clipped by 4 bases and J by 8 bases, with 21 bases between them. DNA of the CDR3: TGTGCCAGCAGCCCCGGGGGCGTGGAAGTATGGGGCTACACCTTC. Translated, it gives CASSPGGVEVWGYTF.

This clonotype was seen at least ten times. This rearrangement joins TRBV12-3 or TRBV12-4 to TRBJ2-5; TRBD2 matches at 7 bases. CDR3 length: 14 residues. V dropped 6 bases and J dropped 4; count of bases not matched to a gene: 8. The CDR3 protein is CASRPELAPETQYF. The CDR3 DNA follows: TGTGCCAGCAGGCCAGAACTAGCGCCAGAGACCCAGTACTTC.

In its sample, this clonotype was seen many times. The CDR3 here is CASSPPGSLNEKLFF. In nucleotides, the CDR3 is TGTGCCAGCAGCCCACCGGGCTCCCTTAATGAAAAACTGTTTTTT. V usage is TRBV5-6 and J usage is TRBJ1-4; no definite D call. In germline, CDR1 is SGHDT, CDR2 YYEEEE. The CDR3 covers 15 residues. With 4 bases removed from V and 4 bases from J, the gap between germline ends came to 14 bases.

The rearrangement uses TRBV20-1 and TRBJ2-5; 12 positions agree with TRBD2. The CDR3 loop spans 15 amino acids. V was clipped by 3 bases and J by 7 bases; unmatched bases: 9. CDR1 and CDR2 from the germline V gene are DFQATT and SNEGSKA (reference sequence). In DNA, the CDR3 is TGCAGTGCTAGTGAGACTAGCGGGAGAGGGGGGACCCAGTACTTC. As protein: CSASETSGRGGTQYF.

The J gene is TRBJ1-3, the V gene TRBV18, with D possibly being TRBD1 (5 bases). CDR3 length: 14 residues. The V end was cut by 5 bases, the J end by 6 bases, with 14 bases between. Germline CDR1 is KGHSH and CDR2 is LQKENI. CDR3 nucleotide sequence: TGTGCCAGCTCAGCTACATGGGGCGAAAACACCATATATTTT. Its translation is CASSATWGENTIYF.

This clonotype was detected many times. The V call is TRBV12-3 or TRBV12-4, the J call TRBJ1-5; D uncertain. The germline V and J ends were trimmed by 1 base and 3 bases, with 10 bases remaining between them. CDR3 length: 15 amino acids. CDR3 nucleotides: TGTGCCAGCAGTTTAGTAAGCAGGCCCAATCAGCCCCAGCATTTT. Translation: CASSLVSRPNQPQHF.

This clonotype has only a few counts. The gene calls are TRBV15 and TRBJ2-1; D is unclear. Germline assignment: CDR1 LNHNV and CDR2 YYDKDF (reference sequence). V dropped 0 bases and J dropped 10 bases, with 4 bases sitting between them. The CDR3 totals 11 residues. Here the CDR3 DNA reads TGTGCCACCAGCAGAGATGCGGAGCAGTTCTTC. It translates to CATSRDAEQFF.

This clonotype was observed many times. The CDR3 region has the DNA TGCAGCGTTGCTTTGCGGGAGTCCTACGAGCAGTACTTC. Protein product: CSVALRESYEQYF. The chain is built from TRBV29-1 and TRBJ2-7, with TRBD2 identical over 7 bases. The CDR3 has 13 amino acids. CDR1 is SQVTM and CDR2 is ANQGSEA in the germline V gene. The V gene end was trimmed by 4 bases and the J gene end by 1 base; junction bases not matched to a gene: 4.

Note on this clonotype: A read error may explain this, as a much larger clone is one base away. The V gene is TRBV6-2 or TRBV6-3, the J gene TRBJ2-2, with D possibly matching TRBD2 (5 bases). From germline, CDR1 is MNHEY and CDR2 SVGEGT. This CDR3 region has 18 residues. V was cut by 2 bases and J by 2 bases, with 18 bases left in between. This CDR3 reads CASSYVRGSYYNTGELFF. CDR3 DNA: TGTGCCAGCAGTTACGTAAGAGGGTCTTACTATAACACCGGGGAGCTGTTTTTT.

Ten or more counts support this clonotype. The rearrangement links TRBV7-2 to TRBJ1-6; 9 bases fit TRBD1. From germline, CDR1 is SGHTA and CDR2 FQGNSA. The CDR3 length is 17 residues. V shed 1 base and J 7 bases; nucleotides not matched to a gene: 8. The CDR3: CASSLGPSGQGNSPLHF. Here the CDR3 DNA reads TGTGCCAGCAGCTTAGGGCCCTCGGGACAGGGCAATTCACCCCTCCACTTT.

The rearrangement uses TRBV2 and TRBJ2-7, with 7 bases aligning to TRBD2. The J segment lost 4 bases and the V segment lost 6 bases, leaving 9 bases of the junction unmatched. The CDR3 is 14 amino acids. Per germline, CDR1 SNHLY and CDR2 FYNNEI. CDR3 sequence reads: CASSGGRGRYEQYF. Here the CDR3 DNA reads TGTGCCAGCAGCGGAGGGAGGGGTCGGTACGAGCAGTACTTC.

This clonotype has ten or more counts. CDR3 loop: CSASRGAGGPNEQFF. CDR3 DNA sequence: TGCAGTGCGTCCCGGGGAGCGGGAGGACCCAATGAGCAGTTCTTC. The rearrangement links TRBV20-1 to TRBJ2-1, with 9 bases that match TRBD2. CDR1 DFQATT and CDR2 SNEGSKA come from the germline V gene (reference sequence). The CDR3 has 15 residues. The trim removed 6 bases at V and 6 bases at J, leaving 12 bases unmatched.

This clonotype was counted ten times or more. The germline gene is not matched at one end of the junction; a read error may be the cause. The DNA of the CDR3 is TGTGCCAGCAGCTTATCGGGGAGCAATCAGCCCCAGCATTTT. Its translation is CASSLSGSNQPQHF. V is TRBV27 and J is TRBJ1-5, with unresolved D. Germline-derived CDR1 and CDR2 are MNHEY and SMNVEV (reference sequence). The CDR3 runs 14 residues.

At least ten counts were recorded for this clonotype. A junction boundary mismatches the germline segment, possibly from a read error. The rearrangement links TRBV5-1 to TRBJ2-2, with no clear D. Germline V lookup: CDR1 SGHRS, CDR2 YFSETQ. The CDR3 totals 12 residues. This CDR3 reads CASSFGAGELFF. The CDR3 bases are TGTGCCAGCAGTTTTGGGGCCGGGGAGCTGTTTTTT.

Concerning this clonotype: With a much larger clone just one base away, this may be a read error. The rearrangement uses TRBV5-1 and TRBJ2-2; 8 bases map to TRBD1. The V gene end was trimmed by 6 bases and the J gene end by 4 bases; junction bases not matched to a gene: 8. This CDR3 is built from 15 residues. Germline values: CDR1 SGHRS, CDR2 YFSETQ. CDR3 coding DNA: TGCGCCAGCACCTCCAGGGGGCGGGTCACCGGGGAGCTGTTTTTT. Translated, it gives CASTSRGRVTGELFF. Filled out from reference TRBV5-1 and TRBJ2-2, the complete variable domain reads KAGVTQTPRYLIKTRGQQVTLSCSPISGHRSVSWYQQTPGQGLQFLFEYFSETQRNKGNFPGRFSGRQFSNSRSEMNVSTLELGDSALYLCASTSRGRVTGELFFGEGSRLTVL.

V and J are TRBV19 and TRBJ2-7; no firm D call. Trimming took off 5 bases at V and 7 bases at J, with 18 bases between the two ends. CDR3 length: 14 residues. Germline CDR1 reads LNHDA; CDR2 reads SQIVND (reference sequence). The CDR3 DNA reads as TGTGCCAGTAGTCCCGTCTGGGGTCGAATGGAGCAGTACTTC. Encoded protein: CASSPVWGRMEQYF.

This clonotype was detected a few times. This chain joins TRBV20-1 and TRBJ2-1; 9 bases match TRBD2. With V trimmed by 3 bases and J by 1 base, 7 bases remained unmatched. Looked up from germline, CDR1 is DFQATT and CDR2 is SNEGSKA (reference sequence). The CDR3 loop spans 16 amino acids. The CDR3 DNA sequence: TGCAGTGCTAGCGTGGCGGGAGGGGCGTCCTACAATGAGCAGTTCTTC. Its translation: CSASVAGGASYNEQFF.

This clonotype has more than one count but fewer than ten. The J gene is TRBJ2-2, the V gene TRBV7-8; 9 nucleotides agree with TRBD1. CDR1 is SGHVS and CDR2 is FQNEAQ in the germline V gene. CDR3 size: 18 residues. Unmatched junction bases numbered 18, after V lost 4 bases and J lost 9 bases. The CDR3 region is CASSYHLGGTGSNRELFF. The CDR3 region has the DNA TGTGCCAGCAGCTATCATCTAGGCGGGACAGGGTCGAACCGGGAGCTGTTTTTT. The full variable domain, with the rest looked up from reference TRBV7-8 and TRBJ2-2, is GAGVSQSPRYKVAKRGQDVALRCDPISGHVSLFWYQQALGQGPEFLTYFQNEAQLDKSGLPSDRFFAERPEGSVSTLKIQRTQQEDSAVYLCASSYHLGGTGSNRELFFGEGSRLTVL.

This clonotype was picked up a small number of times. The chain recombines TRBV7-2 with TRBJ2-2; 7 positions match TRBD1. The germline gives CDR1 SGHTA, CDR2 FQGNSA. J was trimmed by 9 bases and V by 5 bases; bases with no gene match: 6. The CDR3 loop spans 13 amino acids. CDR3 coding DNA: TGTGCCAGCAGCCCCCGGACAGGACGGGAGCTGTTTTTT. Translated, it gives CASSPRTGRELFF.

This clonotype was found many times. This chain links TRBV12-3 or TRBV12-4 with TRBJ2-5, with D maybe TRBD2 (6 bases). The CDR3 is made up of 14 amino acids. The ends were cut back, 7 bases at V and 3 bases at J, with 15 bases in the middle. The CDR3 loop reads CASTHRGTEETQYF. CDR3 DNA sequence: TGTGCCAGCACCCACCGCGGGACGGAAGAGACCCAGTACTTC.

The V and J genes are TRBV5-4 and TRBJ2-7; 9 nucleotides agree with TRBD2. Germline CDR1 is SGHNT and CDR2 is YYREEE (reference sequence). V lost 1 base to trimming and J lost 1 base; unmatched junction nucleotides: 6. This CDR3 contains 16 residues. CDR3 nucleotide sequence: TGTGCCAGCAGCTTGCCTCCGGGACTAGCATCCTACGAGCAGTACTTC. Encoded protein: CASSLPPGLASYEQYF.

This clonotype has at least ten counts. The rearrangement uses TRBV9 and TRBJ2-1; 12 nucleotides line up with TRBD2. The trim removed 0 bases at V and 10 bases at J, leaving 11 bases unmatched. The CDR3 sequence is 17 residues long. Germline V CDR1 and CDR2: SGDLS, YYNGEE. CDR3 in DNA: TGTGCCAGCAGCGTAGCAGAGGGACTAGCGGGCCGGAGGGAGCAGTTCTTC. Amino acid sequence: CASSVAEGLAGRREQFF. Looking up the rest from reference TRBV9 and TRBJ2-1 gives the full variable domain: DSGVTQTPKHLITATGQRVTLRCSPRSGDLSVYWYQQSLDQGLQFLIQYYNGEERAKGNILERFSAQQFPDLHSELNLSSLELGDSALYFCASSVAEGLAGRREQFFGPGTRLTVL.